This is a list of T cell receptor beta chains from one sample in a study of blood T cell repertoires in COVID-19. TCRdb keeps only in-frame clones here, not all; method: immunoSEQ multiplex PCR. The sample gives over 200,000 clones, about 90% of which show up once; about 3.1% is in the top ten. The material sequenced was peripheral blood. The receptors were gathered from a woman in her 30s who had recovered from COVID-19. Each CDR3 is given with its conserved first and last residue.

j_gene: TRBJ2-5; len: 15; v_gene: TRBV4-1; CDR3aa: CASSQPGQFQETQYF
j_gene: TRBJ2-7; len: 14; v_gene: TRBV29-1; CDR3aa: CRILAGQGSYEQYF
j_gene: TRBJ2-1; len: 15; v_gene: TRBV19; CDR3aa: CASSNRDRPYNEQFF
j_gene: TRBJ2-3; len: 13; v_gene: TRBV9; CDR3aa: CASSVTGTDTQYF
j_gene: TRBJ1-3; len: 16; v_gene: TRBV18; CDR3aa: CASSLGQGNSGNTIYF
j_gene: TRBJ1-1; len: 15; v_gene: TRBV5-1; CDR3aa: CASSQGAGDRVTAFF
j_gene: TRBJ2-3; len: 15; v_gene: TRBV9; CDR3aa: CASSVGLLSTDTQYF
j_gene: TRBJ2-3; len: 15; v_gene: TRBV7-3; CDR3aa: CASSRTSERTDTQYF
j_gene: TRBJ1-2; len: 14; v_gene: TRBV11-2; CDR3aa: CASRRTGGGKSYTF
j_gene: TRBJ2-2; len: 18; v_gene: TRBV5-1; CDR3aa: CASSLGNLGVGYIGVLFF